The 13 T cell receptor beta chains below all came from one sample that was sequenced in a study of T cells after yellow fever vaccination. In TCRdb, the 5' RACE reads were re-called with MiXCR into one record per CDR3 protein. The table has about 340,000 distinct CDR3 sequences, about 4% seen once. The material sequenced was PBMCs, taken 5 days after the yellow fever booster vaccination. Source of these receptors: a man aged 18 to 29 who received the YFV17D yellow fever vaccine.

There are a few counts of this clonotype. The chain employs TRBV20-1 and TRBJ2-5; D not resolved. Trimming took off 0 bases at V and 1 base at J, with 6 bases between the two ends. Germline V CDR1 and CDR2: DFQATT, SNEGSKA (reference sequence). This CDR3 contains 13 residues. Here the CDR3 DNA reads TGCAGTGCTAGAGACGACGGCCAAGAGACCCAGTACTTC. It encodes CSARDDGQETQYF.

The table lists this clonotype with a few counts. Written as DNA, the CDR3 is TGTGCCAGTGCAAGGACAGGGGAATACGAGCAGTACTTC. Translating gives CASARTGEYEQYF. The rearrangement joins TRBV18 to TRBJ2-7; 9 bases are a match to TRBD1. The CDR3 extends over 13 amino acids. CDR1 is KGHSH and CDR2 is LQKENI in the germline V gene. Germline trimming cut 9 bases from V and 4 bases from J; bases unmatched to any gene: 7.

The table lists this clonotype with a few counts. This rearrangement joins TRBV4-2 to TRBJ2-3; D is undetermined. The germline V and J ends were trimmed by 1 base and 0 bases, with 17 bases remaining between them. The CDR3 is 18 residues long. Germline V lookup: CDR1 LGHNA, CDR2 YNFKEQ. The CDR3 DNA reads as TGTGCCAGCAGCCAAGTTTTCTCTACGGGTACTAGCACAGATACGCAGTATTTT. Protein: CASSQVFSTGTSTDTQYF.

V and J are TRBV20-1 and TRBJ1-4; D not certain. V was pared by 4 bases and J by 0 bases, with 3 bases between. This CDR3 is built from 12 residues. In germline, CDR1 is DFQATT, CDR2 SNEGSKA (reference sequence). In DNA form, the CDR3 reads TGCAGTGCTAAACCAACTAATGAAAAACTGTTTTTT. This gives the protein CSAKPTNEKLFF.

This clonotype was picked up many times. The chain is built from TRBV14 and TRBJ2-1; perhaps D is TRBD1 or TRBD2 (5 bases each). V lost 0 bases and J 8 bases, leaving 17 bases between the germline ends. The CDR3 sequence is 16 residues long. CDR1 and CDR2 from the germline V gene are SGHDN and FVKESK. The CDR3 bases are TGTGCCAGCAGCCAAGATCGGGGACCGGCGGTCGATGAGCAGTTCTTC. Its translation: CASSQDRGPAVDEQFF.

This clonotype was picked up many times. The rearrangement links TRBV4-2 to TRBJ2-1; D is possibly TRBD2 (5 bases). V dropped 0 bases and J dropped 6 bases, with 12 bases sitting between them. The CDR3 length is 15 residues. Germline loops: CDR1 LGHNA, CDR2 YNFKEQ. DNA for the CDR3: TGTGCCAGCAGCCAAGATAATGGAGGCCCCAATGAGCAGTTCTTC. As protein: CASSQDNGGPNEQFF.

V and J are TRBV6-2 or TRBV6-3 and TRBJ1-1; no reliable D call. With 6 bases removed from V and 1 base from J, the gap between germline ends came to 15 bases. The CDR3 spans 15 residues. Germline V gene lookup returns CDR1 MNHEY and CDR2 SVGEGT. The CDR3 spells CASSPPVGWNTEAFF. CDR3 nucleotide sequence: TGTGCCAGCAGCCCCCCGGTCGGGTGGAACACTGAAGCTTTCTTT.

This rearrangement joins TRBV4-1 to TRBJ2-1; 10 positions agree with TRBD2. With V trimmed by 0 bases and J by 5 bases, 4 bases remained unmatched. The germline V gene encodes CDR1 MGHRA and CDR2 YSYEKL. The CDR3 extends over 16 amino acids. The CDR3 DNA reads TGCGCCAGCAGCCAAGATTCAGCGGGGGGGGACAATGAGCAGTTCTTC. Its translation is CASSQDSAGGDNEQFF.

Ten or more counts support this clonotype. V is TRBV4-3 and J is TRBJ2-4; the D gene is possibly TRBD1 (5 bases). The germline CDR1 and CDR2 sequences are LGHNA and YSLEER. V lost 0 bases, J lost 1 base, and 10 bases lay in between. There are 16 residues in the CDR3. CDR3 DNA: TGCGCCAGCAGCCAAGATCCGGCAGGGGCCAAAAACATTCAGTACTTC. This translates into CASSQDPAGAKNIQYF.

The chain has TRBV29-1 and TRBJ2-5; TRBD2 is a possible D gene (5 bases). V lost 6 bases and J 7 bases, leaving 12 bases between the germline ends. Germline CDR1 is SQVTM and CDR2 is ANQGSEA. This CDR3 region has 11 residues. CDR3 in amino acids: CSVWGEGTQYF. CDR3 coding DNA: TGCAGCGTCTGGGGTGAGGGGACCCAGTACTTC.

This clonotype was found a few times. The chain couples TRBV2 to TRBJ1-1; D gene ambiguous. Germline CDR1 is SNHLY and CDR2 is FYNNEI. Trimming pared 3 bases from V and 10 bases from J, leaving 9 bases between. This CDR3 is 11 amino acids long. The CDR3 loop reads CASSESLLAFF. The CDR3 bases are TGTGCCAGCAGTGAGTCCCTTCTAGCTTTCTTT.

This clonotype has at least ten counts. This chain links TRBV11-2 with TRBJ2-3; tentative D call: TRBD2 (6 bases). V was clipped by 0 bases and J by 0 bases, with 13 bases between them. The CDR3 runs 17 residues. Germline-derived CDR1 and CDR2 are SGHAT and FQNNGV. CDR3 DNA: TGTGCCAGCAGCTTAGATGGCGGGGCCCCTAGCACAGATACGCAGTATTTT. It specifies CASSLDGGAPSTDTQYF.

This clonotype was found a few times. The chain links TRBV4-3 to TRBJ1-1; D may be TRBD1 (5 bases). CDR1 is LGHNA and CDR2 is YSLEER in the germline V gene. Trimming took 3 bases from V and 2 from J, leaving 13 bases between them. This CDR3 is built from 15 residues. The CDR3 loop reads CASSHQRGLNTEAFF. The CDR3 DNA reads TGCGCCAGCAGCCACCAAAGGGGTCTAAACACTGAAGCTTTCTTT.